The 9 T cell receptor beta chains reported below all come from one sample, sequenced in a study of T-cell reconstitution after alpha-beta-depleted transplantation in children. No cognate antigen is known for these TCRs. Whole-study results and caveats: A year had passed since transplant, and T-cell counts and diversity by then came mostly from newly produced T cells.

Researchers prepared the TCRbeta library using unique molecular identifiers, the study reports. Via MiXCR, TCRdb re-called the PCR reads, giving one row per CDR3 protein. This sample has around 300,000 distinct CDR3 sequences, with around 7.1% found just once. The sequenced sample was peripheral blood, obtained 360 days after TCRalphabeta/CD19-depleted stem cell transplant. The receptors come from a female patient younger than 10 who had a stem cell transplant for Fanconi anemia, so the T cells may come from the graft donor.

This clonotype was counted only a few times. The chain combines TRBV19 with TRBJ2-2; no reliable D call. Germline CDR1 reads LNHDA; CDR2 reads SQIVND (reference sequence). Trimming left V 3 bases short and J 5 bases short, with 10 bases between. CDR3 length equals 14 residues. The chain's CDR3 is CASSIPSRTGELFF. The CDR3 DNA reads as TGTGCCAGTAGTATCCCCAGTAGGACCGGGGAGCTGTTTTTT.

This clonotype came up many times. V gene TRBV4-1 combines with J gene TRBJ1-2; TRBD1 aligns across 8 bases. Germline lookup yields CDR1 MGHRA and CDR2 YSYEKL. This CDR3 is built from 13 residues. With 2 bases clipped from V and 4 bases from J, the junction kept 0 bases outside the gene matches. CDR3 protein: CASSQTGGYGYTF. The CDR3 bases are TGCGCCAGCAGCCAAACAGGGGGCTATGGCTACACCTTC.

This clonotype showed up many times. The rearrangement uses TRBV9 and TRBJ2-2; 7 bases align to TRBD1. This CDR3 region has 14 residues. Per germline, CDR1 SGDLS and CDR2 YYNGEE. J was trimmed by 5 bases and V by 3 bases; bases with no gene match: 4. CDR3 in DNA: TGTGCCAGCAGCGAACAGGGGTGGACCGGGGAGCTGTTTTTT. Its translation is CASSEQGWTGELFF.

In its sample, this clonotype was seen many times. The chain is built from TRBV11-2 and TRBJ2-3; the D call may be TRBD1 or TRBD2 (6 bases each). Trimming shortened V by 4 bases and J by 2 bases, and 16 bases separated the two germline ends. This CDR3 has 16 residues. The germline V gene encodes CDR1 SGHAT and CDR2 FQNNGV. As DNA, the CDR3 is TGTGCCAGCAGCTGGTGGACGGGGGCCCCCACAGATACGCAGTATTTT. Protein sequence: CASSWWTGAPTDTQYF.

This clonotype was seen at least ten times. This chain joins TRBV27 and TRBJ1-4, with D maybe TRBD1 (6 bases). Per the germline V gene, CDR1 is MNHEY and CDR2 is SMNVEV (reference sequence). CDR3 length: 15 amino acids. Trimming shortened V by 4 bases and J by 4 bases, and 13 bases separated the two germline ends. The DNA for the CDR3 is TGTGCCAGCAGTTCGACTCCGGACAGTAATGAAAAACTGTTTTTT. This codes for CASSSTPDSNEKLFF. The whole variable domain, remainder taken from reference TRBV27 and TRBJ1-4, is EAQVTQNPRYLITVTGKKLTVTCSQNMNHEYMSWYRQDPGLGLRQIYYSMNVEVTDKGDVPEGYKVSRKEKRNFPLILESPSPNQTSLYFCASSSTPDSNEKLFFGSGTQLSVL.

In this sample, this clonotype turned up many times. This chain links TRBV11-2 with TRBJ2-5, with 8 bases fitting TRBD2. The CDR3 spans 17 residues. From germline, CDR1 is SGHAT and CDR2 FQNNGV. V lost 5 bases, J lost 4 bases, and 15 bases stayed unmatched. CDR3 DNA sequence: TGTGCCAGCAGCCCTCATAGGACTAGCTATTTTCTAGAGACCCAGTACTTC. Translating gives CASSPHRTSYFLETQYF.

This clonotype was recorded many times. This chain uses TRBV12-3 or TRBV12-4 with TRBJ2-5, with TRBD2 matching 8 bases. The CDR3 length is 15 residues. V was clipped by 2 bases and J by 5 bases; unmatched bases: 7. CDR3 in amino acids: CASSLWASSGETQYF. The CDR3 DNA reads TGTGCCAGCAGTTTATGGGCATCTAGCGGGGAGACCCAGTACTTC.

In regard to this clonotype: A read error may be the cause here, since a much bigger clone is one base away. The chain links TRBV12-3 or TRBV12-4 to TRBJ1-5, with no clear D. The length of the CDR3 is 14 residues. The CDR3 nucleotides are TGTTCCAGCAGTTTAGATGTCCGTAGGGAGCCCCAGCATTTT. Residues: CSSSLDVRREPQHF.

This clonotype was observed a few times. The chain recombines TRBV7-2 with TRBJ2-7; 11 bases line up with TRBD2. The V gene's germline CDR1 is SGHTA and CDR2 FQGNSA. Trimming at V came to 3 bases and at J to 3 bases, leaving 4 bases not matched to a gene. This CDR3 spans 15 amino acids. The chain's CDR3 is CASSFSGGELYEQYF. Here the CDR3 DNA reads TGTGCCAGCAGCTTTAGCGGGGGGGAACTCTACGAGCAGTACTTC. Supplemented by reference TRBV7-2 and TRBJ2-7, the full variable domain reads GAGVSQSPSNKVTEKGKDVELRCDPISGHTALYWYRQSLGQGLEFLIYFQGNSAPDKSGLPSDRFSAERTGGSVSTLTIQRTQQEDSAVYLCASSFSGGELYEQYFGPGTRLTVT.